This passage covers 3 T cell receptor beta chains from one sample sequenced in a study of T cells in localized non-small cell lung cancer. This table comes from immunoSEQ multiplex PCR, and its TCRdb copy is limited to in-frame clones, with some not included. The repertoire includes about 17,000 clones, about four fifths of them detected once, and approximately 30% sits in the top ten. Sequenced material: peripheral blood, taken before any cancer treatment. The receptors were sampled from a male donor at least 60 years old with stage III lung adenocarcinoma.

This chain joins TRBV14 and TRBJ2-2; the D gene is possibly TRBD1 (6 bases). V gave up 5 bases and J gave up 1 base, with 8 bases separating them. Germline CDR1 and CDR2: SGHDN and FVKESK. The CDR3 runs to 14 residues. The CDR3: CASSGQMNTGELFF. The DNA of the CDR3 is TGTGCCAGCAGCGGACAGATGAACACCGGGGAGCTGTTTTTT. Drawing the rest from reference TRBV14 and TRBJ2-2, the complete variable domain is EAGVTQFPSHSVIEKGQTVTLRCDPISGHDNLYWYRRVMGKEIKFLLHFVKESKQDESGMPNNRFLAERTGGTYSTLKVQPAELEDSGVYFCASSGQMNTGELFFGEGSRLTVL.

This clone was counted between two and nine times. The genes are TRBV7-9 and TRBJ2-4; the D gene could be TRBD1 or TRBD2 (5 bases each). The germline V gene has CDR1 SEHNR and CDR2 FQNEAQ (reference sequence). The V and J ends lost 5 bases and 6 bases respectively, with 20 bases between them. This CDR3 contains 16 residues. The CDR3, as DNA: TGTGCCAGCAGCATCCAGAGGGGACCGACTGGAAACATTCAGTACTTC. It encodes CASSIQRGPTGNIQYF.

The chain uses TRBV5-1 and TRBJ2-1; 8 nucleotides agree with TRBD1. The J segment lost 7 bases and the V segment lost 4 bases, leaving 7 bases of the junction unmatched. The length of the CDR3 is 14 residues. Per germline, CDR1 SGHRS and CDR2 YFSETQ. Written as DNA, the CDR3 is TGCGCCAGCAGCCCGGGACAGGTCGGGAATGAGCAGTTCTTC. Amino acids: CASSPGQVGNEQFF.